The subject of this entry is one TCR beta chain. The source of the sample is a study of shared T cell receptors in the human thymus. V lost 6 bases, J lost 3 bases, and 7 bases stayed unmatched. Germline CDR1 SNHLY, CDR2 FYNNEI. CDR3 length: 14 residues. TCRdb's copy holds only in-frame clones and misses some; the assay was immunoSEQ multiplex PCR. Of some 640,000 clones detected, around 87% appear once; the ten largest clones hold 0.0094%. The sample was also reused in another study, on human thymus T cells. That source reports: In corrective heart surgery, resections were taken, and these provided the thymus tissue. It looked as if thymic and blood repertoires used V and J genes in a biased way. Related research described strongly overlapping thymic repertoires in unrelated people.

The chain combines TRBV2 with TRBJ2-7; 8 bases line up with TRBD1. This clonotype was obtained from a boy less than two years old with a congenital heart defect. Sequenced sample: thymocytes. CDR3 residues: CASREDRDFYEQYF. The CDR3 DNA reads TGTGCCAGCAGAGAGGACAGGGACTTCTACGAGCAGTACTTC.